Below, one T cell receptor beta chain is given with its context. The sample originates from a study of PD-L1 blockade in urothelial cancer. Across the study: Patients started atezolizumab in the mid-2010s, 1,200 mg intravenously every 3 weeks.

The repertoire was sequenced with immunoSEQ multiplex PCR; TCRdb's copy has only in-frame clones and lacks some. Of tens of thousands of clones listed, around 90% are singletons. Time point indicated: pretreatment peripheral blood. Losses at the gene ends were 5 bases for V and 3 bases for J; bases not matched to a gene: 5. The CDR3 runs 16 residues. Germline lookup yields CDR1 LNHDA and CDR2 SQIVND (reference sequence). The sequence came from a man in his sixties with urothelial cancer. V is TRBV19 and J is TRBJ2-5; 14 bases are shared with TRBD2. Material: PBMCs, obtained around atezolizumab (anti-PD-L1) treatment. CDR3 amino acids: CASSPRTSGRKETQYF. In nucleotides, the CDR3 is TGTGCCAGTAGTCCTCGGACTAGCGGGAGGAAAGAGACCCAGTACTTC.